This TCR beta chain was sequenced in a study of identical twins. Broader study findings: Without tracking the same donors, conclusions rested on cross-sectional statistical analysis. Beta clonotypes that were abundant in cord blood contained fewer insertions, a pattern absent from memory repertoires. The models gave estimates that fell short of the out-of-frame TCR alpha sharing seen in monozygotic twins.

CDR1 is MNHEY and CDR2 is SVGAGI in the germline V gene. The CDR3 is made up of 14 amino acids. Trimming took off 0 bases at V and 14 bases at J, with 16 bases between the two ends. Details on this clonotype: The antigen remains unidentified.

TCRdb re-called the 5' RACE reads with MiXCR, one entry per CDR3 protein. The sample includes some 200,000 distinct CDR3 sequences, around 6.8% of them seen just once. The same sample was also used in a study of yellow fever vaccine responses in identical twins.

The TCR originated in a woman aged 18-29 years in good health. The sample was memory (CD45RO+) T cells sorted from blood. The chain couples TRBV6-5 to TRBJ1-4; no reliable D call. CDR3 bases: TGTGCCAGCAGTTACTCTAGGGAAGGGCATCCCCTGTTTTTT. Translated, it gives CASSYSREGHPLFF.